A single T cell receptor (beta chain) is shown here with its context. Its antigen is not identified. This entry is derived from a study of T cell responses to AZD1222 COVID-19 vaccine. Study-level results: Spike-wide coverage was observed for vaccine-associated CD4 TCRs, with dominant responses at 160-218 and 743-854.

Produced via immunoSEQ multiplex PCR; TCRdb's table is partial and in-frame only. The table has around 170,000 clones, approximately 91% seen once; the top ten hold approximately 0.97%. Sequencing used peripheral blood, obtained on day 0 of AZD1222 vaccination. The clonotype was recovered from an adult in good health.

In DNA, the CDR3 is TGTGCCAGCAGCGGGGGGTTAGCGGGAGTTGATCCGAATGAGCAGTTCTTC. Translation gives CASSGGLAGVDPNEQFF. The J gene is TRBJ2-1, the V gene TRBV9, with 9 bases lining up with TRBD2. Germline CDR1 and CDR2: SGDLS and YYNGEE. V shed 3 bases, J shed 7 bases, and the junction held 14 bases outside the gene matches. There are 17 residues in the CDR3. The whole variable domain, remainder taken from reference TRBV9 and TRBJ2-1, is DSGVTQTPKHLITATGQRVTLRCSPRSGDLSVYWYQQSLDQGLQFLIQYYNGEERAKGNILERFSAQQFPDLHSELNLSSLELGDSALYFCASSGGLAGVDPNEQFFGPGTRLTVL.